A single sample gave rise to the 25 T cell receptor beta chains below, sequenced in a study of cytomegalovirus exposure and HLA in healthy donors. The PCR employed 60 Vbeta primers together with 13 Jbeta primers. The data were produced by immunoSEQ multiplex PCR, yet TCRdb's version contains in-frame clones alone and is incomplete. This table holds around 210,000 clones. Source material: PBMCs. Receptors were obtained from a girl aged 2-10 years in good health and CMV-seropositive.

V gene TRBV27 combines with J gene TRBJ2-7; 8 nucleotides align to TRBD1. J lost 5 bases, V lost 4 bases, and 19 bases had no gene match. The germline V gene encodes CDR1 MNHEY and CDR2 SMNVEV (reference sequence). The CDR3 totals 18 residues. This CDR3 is CASSWVLPTGERSNEQYF. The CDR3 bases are TGTGCCAGCAGTTGGGTCCTCCCGACAGGGGAGAGGAGCAACGAGCAGTACTTC.

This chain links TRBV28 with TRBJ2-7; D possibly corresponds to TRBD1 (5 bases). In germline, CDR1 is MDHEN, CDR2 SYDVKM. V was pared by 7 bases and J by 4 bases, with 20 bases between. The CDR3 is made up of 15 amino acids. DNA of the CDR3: TGTGCCAGCAATCCTAATAGGGGATGGGGTTACGAGCAGTACTTC. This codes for CASNPNRGWGYEQYF.

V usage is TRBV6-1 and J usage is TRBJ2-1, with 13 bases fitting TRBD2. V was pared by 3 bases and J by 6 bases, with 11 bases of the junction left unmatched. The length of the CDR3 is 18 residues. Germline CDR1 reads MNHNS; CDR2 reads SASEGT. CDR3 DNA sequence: TGTGCCAGCAGTGACGGACTAGCGGGAGTTCATGTTTCCAATGAGCAGTTCTTC. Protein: CASSDGLAGVHVSNEQFF.

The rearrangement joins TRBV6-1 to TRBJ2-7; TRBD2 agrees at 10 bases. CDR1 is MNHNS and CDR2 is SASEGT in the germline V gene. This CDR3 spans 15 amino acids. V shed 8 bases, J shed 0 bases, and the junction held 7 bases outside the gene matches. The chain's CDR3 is CASGLAGVSSYEQYF. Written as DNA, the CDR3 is TGTGCCAGCGGGCTAGCGGGAGTGTCCTCCTACGAGCAGTACTTC.

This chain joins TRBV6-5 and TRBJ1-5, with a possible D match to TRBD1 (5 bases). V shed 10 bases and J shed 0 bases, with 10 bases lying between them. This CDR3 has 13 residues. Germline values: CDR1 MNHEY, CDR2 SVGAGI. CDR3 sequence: CATGQNSNQPQHF. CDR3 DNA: TGTGCCACAGGGCAGAATAGCAATCAGCCCCAGCATTTT.

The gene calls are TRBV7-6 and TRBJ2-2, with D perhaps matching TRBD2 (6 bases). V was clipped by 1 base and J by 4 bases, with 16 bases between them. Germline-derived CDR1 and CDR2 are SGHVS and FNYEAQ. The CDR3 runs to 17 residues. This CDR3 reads CASSLGHTSWSTGELFF. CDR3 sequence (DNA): TGTGCCAGCAGCTTAGGCCACACTAGCTGGAGCACCGGGGAGCTGTTTTTT.

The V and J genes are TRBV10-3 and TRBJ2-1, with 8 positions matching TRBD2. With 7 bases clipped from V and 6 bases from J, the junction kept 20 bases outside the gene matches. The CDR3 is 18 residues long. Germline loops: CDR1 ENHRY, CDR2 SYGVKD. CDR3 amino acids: CAITRSGLALGGANEQFF. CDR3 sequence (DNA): TGTGCCATCACTAGAAGCGGACTAGCTCTCGGAGGAGCCAATGAGCAGTTCTTC.

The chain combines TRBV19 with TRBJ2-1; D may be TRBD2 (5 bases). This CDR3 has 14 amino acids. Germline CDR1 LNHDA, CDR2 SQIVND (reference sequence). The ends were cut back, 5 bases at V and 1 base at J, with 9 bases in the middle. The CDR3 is CASSPGISYNEQFF. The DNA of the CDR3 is TGTGCCAGTAGTCCGGGGATTTCCTACAATGAGCAGTTCTTC.

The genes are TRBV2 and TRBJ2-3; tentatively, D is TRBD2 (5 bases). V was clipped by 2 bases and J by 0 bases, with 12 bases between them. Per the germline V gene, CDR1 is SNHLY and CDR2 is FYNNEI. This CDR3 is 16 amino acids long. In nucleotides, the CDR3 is TGTGCCAGCAGTGAATTATCAGCGGCAAGCACAGATACGCAGTATTTT. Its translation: CASSELSAASTDTQYF.

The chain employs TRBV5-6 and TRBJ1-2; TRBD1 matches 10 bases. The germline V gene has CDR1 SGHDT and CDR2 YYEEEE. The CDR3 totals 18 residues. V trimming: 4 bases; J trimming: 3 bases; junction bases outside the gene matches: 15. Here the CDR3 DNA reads TGTGCCAGCAGCCCAACTCTAGTGGACAGGGGGGAACACTATGGCTACACCTTC. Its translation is CASSPTLVDRGEHYGYTF.

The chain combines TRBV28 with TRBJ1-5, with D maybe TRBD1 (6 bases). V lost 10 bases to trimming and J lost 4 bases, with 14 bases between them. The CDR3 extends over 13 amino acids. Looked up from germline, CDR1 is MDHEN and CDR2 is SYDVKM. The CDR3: CATNGDNNQPQHF. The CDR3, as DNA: TGTGCCACCAACGGGGACAATAATCAGCCCCAGCATTTT.

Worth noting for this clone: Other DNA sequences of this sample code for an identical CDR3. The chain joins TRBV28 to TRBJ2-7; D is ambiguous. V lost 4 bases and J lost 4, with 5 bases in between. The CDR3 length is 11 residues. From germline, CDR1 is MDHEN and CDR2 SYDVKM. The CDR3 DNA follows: TGTGCCAGCAGTTCCAATTACGAGCAGTACTTC. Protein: CASSSNYEQYF.

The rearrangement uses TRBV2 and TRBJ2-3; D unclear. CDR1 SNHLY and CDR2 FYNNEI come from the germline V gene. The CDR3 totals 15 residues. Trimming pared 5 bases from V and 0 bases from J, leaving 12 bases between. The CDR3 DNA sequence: TGTGCCAGCAGTCAACTAAACCCTAGCACAGATACGCAGTATTTT. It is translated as CASSQLNPSTDTQYF.

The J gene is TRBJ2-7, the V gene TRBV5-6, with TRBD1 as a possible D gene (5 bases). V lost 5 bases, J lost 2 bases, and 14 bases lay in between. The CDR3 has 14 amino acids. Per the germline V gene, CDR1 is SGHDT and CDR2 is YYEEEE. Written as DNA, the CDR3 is TGTGCCAGCAGAGCAAGCAGGGCCCCCTACGAGCAGTACTTC. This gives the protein CASRASRAPYEQYF.

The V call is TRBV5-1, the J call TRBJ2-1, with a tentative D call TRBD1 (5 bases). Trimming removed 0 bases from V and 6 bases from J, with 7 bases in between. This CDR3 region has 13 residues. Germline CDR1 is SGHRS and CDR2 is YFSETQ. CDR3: CASSLGGSNEQFF. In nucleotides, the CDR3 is TGCGCCAGCAGCTTGGGGGGCAGCAATGAGCAGTTCTTC.

The CDR3 DNA reads as TGTGCCAGCGGGTCAGGGGTCTATGGCTACACCTTC. Protein: CASGSGVYGYTF. This chain joins TRBV19 and TRBJ1-2; D possibly corresponds to TRBD1 (6 bases). The length of the CDR3 is 12 residues. CDR1 and CDR2 from the germline V gene are LNHDA and SQIVND (reference sequence). Trimming removed 9 bases from V and 4 bases from J, with 12 bases in between.

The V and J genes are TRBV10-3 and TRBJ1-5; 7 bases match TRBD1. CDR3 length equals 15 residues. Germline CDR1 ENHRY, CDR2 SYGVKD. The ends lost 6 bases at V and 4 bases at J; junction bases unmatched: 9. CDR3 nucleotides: TGTGCCATCAGCGCATCCGGGACAGAAAATCAGCCCCAGCATTTT. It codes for CAISASGTENQPQHF.

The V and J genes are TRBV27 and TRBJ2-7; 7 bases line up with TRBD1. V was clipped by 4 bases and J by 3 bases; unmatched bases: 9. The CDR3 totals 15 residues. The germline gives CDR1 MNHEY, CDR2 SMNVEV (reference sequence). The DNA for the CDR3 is TGTGCCAGCAGTTCCCCCGGACAGGCCTACTACGAGCAGTACTTC. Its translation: CASSSPGQAYYEQYF.

The CDR3 loop reads CASSSGLAEPYEQYF. CDR3 DNA sequence: TGCGCCAGCAGCTCGGGACTAGCGGAGCCCTACGAGCAGTACTTC. V and J are TRBV5-1 and TRBJ2-7; 11 positions agree with TRBD2. Germline CDR1 is SGHRS and CDR2 is YFSETQ. The junction had 4 bases not matched to a gene; V was cut back by 3 bases and J by 2 bases. This CDR3 has 15 residues.

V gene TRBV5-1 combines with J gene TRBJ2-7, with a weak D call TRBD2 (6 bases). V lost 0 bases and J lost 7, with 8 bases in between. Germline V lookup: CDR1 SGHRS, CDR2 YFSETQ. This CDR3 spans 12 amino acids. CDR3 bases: TGCGCCAGCAGCTTGGTCGGACTAGAGCAGTACTTC. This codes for CASSLVGLEQYF.

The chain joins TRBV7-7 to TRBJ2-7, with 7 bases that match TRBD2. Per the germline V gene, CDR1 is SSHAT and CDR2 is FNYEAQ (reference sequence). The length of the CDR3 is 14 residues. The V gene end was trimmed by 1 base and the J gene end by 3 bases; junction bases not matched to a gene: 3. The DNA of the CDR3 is TGTGCCAGCAGCTTAGAGGCTAGCGGCTACGAGCAGTACTTC. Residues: CASSLEASGYEQYF.

The CDR3 region has the DNA TGTGCCAGCAGTCGAGACAGGTTGGACTACGAGCAGTACTTC. Translated: CASSRDRLDYEQYF. The chain is built from TRBV6-5 and TRBJ2-7, with a possible D match to TRBD1 (6 bases). V was cut by 5 bases and J by 3 bases, with 14 bases left in between. There are 14 residues in the CDR3. CDR1 is MNHEY and CDR2 is SVGAGI in the germline V gene.

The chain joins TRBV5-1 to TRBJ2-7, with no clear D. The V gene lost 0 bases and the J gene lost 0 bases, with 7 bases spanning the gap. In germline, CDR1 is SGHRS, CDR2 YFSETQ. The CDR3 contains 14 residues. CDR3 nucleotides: TGCGCCAGCAGCTTGGTGGAGAACTCCTACGAGCAGTACTTC. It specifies CASSLVENSYEQYF.

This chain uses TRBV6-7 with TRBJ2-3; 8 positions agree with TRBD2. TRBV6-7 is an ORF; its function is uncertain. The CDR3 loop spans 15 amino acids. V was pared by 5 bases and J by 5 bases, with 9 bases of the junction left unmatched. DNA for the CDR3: TGTGCCAGCAGTCCGCGGGGGGCCGAGGGAGATACGCAGTATTTT. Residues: CASSPRGAEGDTQYF.

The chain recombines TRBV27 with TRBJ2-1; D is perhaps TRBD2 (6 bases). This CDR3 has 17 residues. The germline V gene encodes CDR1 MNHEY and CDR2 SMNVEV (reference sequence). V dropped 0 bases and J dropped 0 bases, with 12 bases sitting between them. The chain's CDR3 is CASSLSYGGSSYNEQFF. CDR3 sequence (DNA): TGTGCCAGCAGTTTATCGTACGGGGGAAGCTCCTACAATGAGCAGTTCTTC.